These 20 T cell receptor beta chains share one sample of origin, sequenced in a study of cytomegalovirus exposure and HLA in healthy donors. It was with 60 Vbeta and 13 Jbeta primers that the PCR ran. The table came from immunoSEQ multiplex PCR; TCRdb's copy has only in-frame clones and leaves some out. The profile shows roughly 240,000 clones, roughly 87% of them singletons. Sequences were obtained from PBMCs. The receptors derive from a woman aged 40 to 55 in good health and CMV-seropositive.

This clone was observed once. This chain joins TRBV19 and TRBJ1-1; D unresolved. This CDR3 has 13 residues. V was shortened by 9 bases and J by 2 bases, with 13 bases between the two germline ends. CDR1 is LNHDA, CDR2 SQIVND, per germline (reference sequence). The CDR3 region has the DNA TGTGCCAGCTTTCGGGGAAGAAACACTGAAGCTTTCTTT. This translates into CASFRGRNTEAFF.

This clone was seen more than once but under ten times. This chain's CDR3 is CASSLAETQYF. The DNA of the CDR3 is TGTGCCAGCAGCTTGGCTGAGACCCAGTACTTC. This sequence joins TRBV5-6 and TRBJ2-5; no definite D call. CDR1 is SGHDT and CDR2 is YYEEEE in the germline V gene. The ends were cut back, 0 bases at V and 5 bases at J, with 2 bases in the middle. The CDR3 runs to 11 residues.

The chain joins TRBV5-4 to TRBJ2-5, with D possibly TRBD1 on 6 matching bases. From germline, CDR1 is SGHNT and CDR2 YYREEE (reference sequence). The CDR3 runs 13 residues. The V gene lost 4 bases and the J gene lost 2 bases, with 9 bases spanning the gap. The CDR3 region is CASSIQGQETQYF. The CDR3 DNA sequence: TGTGCCAGCAGCATACAGGGTCAAGAGACCCAGTACTTC.

The CDR3 DNA is TGTGCCAGCAGTTTCTCGGGAGGATACTATGGCTACACCTTC. It yields the protein CASSFSGGYYGYTF. This sequence joins TRBV28 and TRBJ1-2; unclear D gene. Per germline, CDR1 MDHEN and CDR2 SYDVKM. This CDR3 has 14 amino acids. Trimming cost V 3 bases and J 3 bases, with 11 bases left between them.

The gene calls are TRBV6-1 and TRBJ1-5; D is unresolved. The CDR3 covers 15 residues. Germline values: CDR1 MNHNS, CDR2 SASEGT. V gave up 5 bases and J gave up 4 bases, with 15 bases separating them. In DNA, the CDR3 is TGTGCCAGCAGTCTAGCCAGGAATGCAAATCAGCCCCAGCATTTT. This translates into CASSLARNANQPQHF.

This clone occurred a few times. The chain combines TRBV10-3 with TRBJ1-6, with no clear D. This CDR3 contains 17 residues. The ends were cut back, 4 bases at V and 0 bases at J, with 13 bases in the middle. Germline V lookup: CDR1 ENHRY, CDR2 SYGVKD. CDR3 sequence reads: CAISAADTSSYNSPLHF. The CDR3 DNA is TGTGCCATCAGTGCGGCGGATACCAGCTCCTATAATTCACCCCTCCACTTT.

V usage is TRBV9 and J usage is TRBJ2-3, with 9 bases aligning to TRBD2. The CDR3 runs to 17 residues. J gave up 5 bases and V 1 base, and 11 bases lay outside the gene matches. Germline V lookup: CDR1 SGDLS, CDR2 YYNGEE. Written as DNA, the CDR3 is TGTGCCAGCAGCGTAACCGATTGGCGGGGGGGCGAAGATACGCAGTATTTT. This gives the protein CASSVTDWRGGEDTQYF.

The chain joins TRBV12-5 to TRBJ1-5; TRBD1 agrees at 10 bases. Germline CDR1 is LGHNT and CDR2 is FRNRAP. V shed 4 bases and J 7 bases; nucleotides not matched to a gene: 4. The CDR3 consists of 14 residues. This chain's CDR3 is CASGWGQGWQPQHF. The CDR3 DNA sequence: TGTGCTAGTGGTTGGGGACAGGGGTGGCAGCCCCAGCATTTT.

This clone was found a few times. The chain carries TRBV27 and TRBJ1-1; D may be TRBD1 (5 bases). Trimming left V 2 bases short and J 4 bases short, with 14 bases between. The germline CDR1 and CDR2 sequences are MNHEY and SMNVEV (reference sequence). This CDR3 is built from 15 residues. The CDR3 DNA is TGTGCCAGCAGTTTAAATGGGGACTGGAGCACTGAAGCTTTCTTT. Translated, it gives CASSLNGDWSTEAFF.

This chain links TRBV19 with TRBJ2-7; 9 bases map to TRBD1. The V and J ends lost 3 bases and 0 bases, in that order; junction bases with no gene match: 9. CDR1 and CDR2 (germline): LNHDA, SQIVND (reference sequence). The CDR3 extends over 17 amino acids. This CDR3 reads CASSIRSLDRGSYEQYF. The CDR3 DNA is TGTGCCAGTAGTATTCGGTCCTTGGACAGGGGCTCCTACGAGCAGTACTTC.

The genes are TRBV5-1 and TRBJ1-3; 12 bases agree with TRBD1. CDR1 and CDR2 from the germline V gene are SGHRS and YFSETQ. The CDR3 has 17 residues. V lost 3 bases and J lost 4; bases outside the gene matches: 8. CDR3: CASSSRGQGAKGNTIYF. Here the CDR3 DNA reads TGCGCCAGCAGCTCCCGGGGACAGGGGGCGAAAGGAAACACCATATATTTT.

The CDR3 bases are TGTGCCAGCAGCTTATTTTCGTCCGGGGTGGAGACCCAGTACTTC. As protein: CASSLFSSGVETQYF. J is TRBJ2-5 and V is TRBV7-2; weak D call: TRBD2 (5 bases). CDR1 SGHTA and CDR2 FQGNSA come from the germline V gene. Trimming took off 2 bases at V and 5 bases at J, with 15 bases between the two ends. This CDR3 has 15 residues.

The gene calls are TRBV7-9 and TRBJ2-5; 12 nucleotides align to TRBD1. The last part of the DNA fits TRBJ2-7 better; the J call may be wrong. The CDR3 loop spans 15 amino acids. CDR1 and CDR2 from the germline V gene are SEHNR and FQNEAQ (reference sequence). The CDR3 loop is CASDWGTGGVYEQYF. CDR3 coding DNA: TGTGCCAGCGACTGGGGGACAGGGGGCGTCTACGAGCAGTACTTC.

The CDR3 nucleotides are TGCGCCAGCAGCCGGACGACTAGTGGCGAGCAGTTCTTC. This gives the protein CASSRTTSGEQFF. V is TRBV4-3 and J is TRBJ2-1, with a tentative D call TRBD2 (6 bases). This CDR3 is built from 13 residues. V was shortened by 4 bases and J by 10 bases, with 14 bases between the two germline ends. Germline V CDR1 and CDR2: LGHNA, YSLEER.

The chain combines TRBV2 with TRBJ1-1; 8 nucleotides match TRBD1. CDR3 size: 15 residues. Losses at the gene ends were 4 bases for V and 1 base for J; bases not matched to a gene: 5. Germline V gene data show CDR1 as SNHLY and CDR2 as FYNNEI. The CDR3 DNA reads as TGTGCCAGCAGTGGGGTAGGGACAGGGAACACTGAAGCTTTCTTT. Its translation is CASSGVGTGNTEAFF.

The V gene is TRBV30, the J gene TRBJ1-2, with 11 bases fitting TRBD1. V trimming: 4 bases; J trimming: 4 bases; junction bases outside the gene matches: 8. Looked up from germline, CDR1 is GTSNPN and CDR2 is SVGIG (reference sequence). The CDR3 extends over 15 amino acids. CDR3 coding DNA: TGTGCCTGGAACCGGGACAGGGGGTGGGTCTATGGCTACACCTTC. Its translation is CAWNRDRGWVYGYTF.

The chain recombines TRBV11-2 with TRBJ2-1; TRBD2 agrees at 7 bases. Germline CDR1 SGHAT, CDR2 FQNNGV. CDR3 length: 13 residues. Unmatched junction bases numbered 6, after V lost 1 base and J lost 12 bases. The CDR3 here is CASSLGLAEGQFF. CDR3 in DNA: TGTGCCAGCAGCTTAGGGCTAGCGGAAGGGCAGTTCTTC.

This clone showed up just once. This sequence joins TRBV9 and TRBJ2-5; 9 bases fit TRBD1. CDR3 length: 14 amino acids. J was trimmed by 4 bases and V by 2 bases; bases with no gene match: 3. Germline CDR1 is SGDLS and CDR2 is YYNGEE. CDR3 sequence (DNA): TGTGCCAGCAGCGTTACAGGGGGCGTAGAGACCCAGTACTTC. Amino acids: CASSVTGGVETQYF.

The chain carries TRBV25-1 and TRBJ2-7, with D uncertain. V was trimmed by 6 bases and J by 3 bases, leaving 6 bases between them. Germline CDR1 MGHDK, CDR2 SYGVNS. CDR3 length: 11 amino acids. The CDR3 spells CASRQLYEQYF. The CDR3 DNA sequence: TGTGCCAGCAGACAGCTCTACGAGCAGTACTTC.

V is TRBV29-1 and J is TRBJ1-4; 12 bases match TRBD1. CDR1 SQVTM and CDR2 ANQGSEA come from the germline V gene. After removal of 6 bases from V and 6 bases from J, the junction contained 2 bases not matched to a gene. The CDR3 is made up of 13 amino acids. CDR3 DNA sequence: TGCAGCGTAGGGACAGGGGGCGATGAAAAACTGTTTTTT. Amino acids: CSVGTGGDEKLFF.